The 7 T cell receptor beta chains given below trace back to one sample, sequenced in a study of cytomegalovirus exposure and HLA in healthy donors. Using immunoSEQ multiplex PCR, the repertoire was profiled, and TCRdb retains in-frame clones only, with some absent. The sample lists 90,000 or so clones, approximately 96% occurring once. The sequencing input was PBMCs. These receptors were taken from a man aged 18 to 30 in good health and CMV-seronegative.

The chain has TRBV30 and TRBJ2-1; 13 nucleotides match TRBD2. Germline lookup yields CDR1 GTSNPN and CDR2 SVGIG (reference sequence). V shed 2 bases and J 8 bases; nucleotides not matched to a gene: 9. This CDR3 has 16 amino acids. CDR3 region: CAWSPRTSGSIDEQFF. The CDR3 region has the DNA TGTGCCTGGAGTCCTAGGACTAGCGGGAGTATCGATGAGCAGTTCTTC.

This chain uses TRBV6-1 with TRBJ2-7, with 7 bases identical to TRBD1. CDR1 is MNHNS and CDR2 is SASEGT in the germline V gene. This CDR3 spans 13 amino acids. The trim removed 6 bases at V and 0 bases at J, leaving 2 bases unmatched. This CDR3 is CASRDRISYEQYV. The CDR3 nucleotides read TGTGCCAGCAGGGACAGGATCTCCTACGAGCAGTACGTC.

The chain links TRBV6-6 to TRBJ1-1; weak D call: TRBD1 (5 bases). Looked up from germline, CDR1 is MNHNY and CDR2 is SVGAGI (reference sequence). This CDR3 spans 14 amino acids. V was clipped by 5 bases and J by 1 base, with 11 bases between them. The CDR3 protein is CASSPTESNTEAFF. In DNA form, the CDR3 reads TGTGCCAGCAGTCCGACAGAATCGAACACTGAAGCTTTCTTT.

This sequence joins TRBV18 and TRBJ2-1, with 7 bases lining up with TRBD2. The V gene end was trimmed by 3 bases and the J gene end by 7 bases; junction bases not matched to a gene: 12. Germline V gene lookup returns CDR1 KGHSH and CDR2 LQKENI. The CDR3 covers 16 residues. The CDR3 bases are TGTGCCAGCTCACCCCGGGTAGCGGGTACGTTGAATGAGCAGTTCTTC. As protein: CASSPRVAGTLNEQFF.

The rearrangement uses TRBV5-1 and TRBJ2-5; TRBD1 matches 7 bases. In germline, CDR1 is SGHRS, CDR2 YFSETQ. V trimming: 3 bases; J trimming: 3 bases; junction bases outside the gene matches: 11. This CDR3 spans 16 amino acids. The CDR3 region has the DNA TGCGCCAGCAGCTCACTACCCCGACAGGGCGAAGAGACCCAGTACTTC. The encoded protein is CASSSLPRQGEETQYF.

The CDR3 DNA reads as TGTGCCAGCAGCTGGAGATTACGAGGCCGGGACGAGCAGTACTTC. It is translated as CASSWRLRGRDEQYF. The rearrangement links TRBV5-6 to TRBJ2-7; D ambiguous. Trimming took off 3 bases at V and 5 bases at J, with 18 bases between the two ends. CDR1 and CDR2 (germline): SGHDT, YYEEEE. This CDR3 comprises 15 residues. Full variable domain (remainder filled in from reference TRBV5-6 and TRBJ2-7): DAGVTQSPTHLIKTRGQQVTLRCSPKSGHDTVSWYQQALGQGPQFIFQYYEEEERQRGNFPDRFSGHQFPNYSSELNVNALLLGDSALYLCASSWRLRGRDEQYFGPGTRLTVT.

The genes are TRBV11-2 and TRBJ2-2, with D possibly matching TRBD2 (6 bases). Germline lookup yields CDR1 SGHAT and CDR2 FQNNGV. This CDR3 comprises 13 residues. Trimming removed 5 bases from V and 4 bases from J, with 8 bases in between. The DNA for the CDR3 is TGTGCCAGCAGCCCGGGACTCACCGGGGAGCTGTTTTTT. Its translation: CASSPGLTGELFF.